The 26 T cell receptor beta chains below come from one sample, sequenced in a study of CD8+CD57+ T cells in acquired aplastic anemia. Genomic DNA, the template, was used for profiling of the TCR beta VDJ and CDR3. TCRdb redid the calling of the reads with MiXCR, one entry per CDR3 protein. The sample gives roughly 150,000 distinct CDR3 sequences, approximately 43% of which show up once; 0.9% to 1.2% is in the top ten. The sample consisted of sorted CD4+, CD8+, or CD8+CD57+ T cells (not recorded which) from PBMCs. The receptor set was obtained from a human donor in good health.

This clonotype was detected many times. This CDR3 is CASGPGQNQPQHF. DNA of the CDR3: TGTGCCAGCGGACCAGGACAGAATCAGCCCCAGCATTTT. The rearrangement links TRBV6-1 to TRBJ1-5, with D tentatively TRBD1 (6 bases). V lost 8 bases to trimming and J lost 4 bases, with 12 bases between them. The V gene's germline CDR1 is MNHNS and CDR2 SASEGT. The CDR3 is 13 amino acids.

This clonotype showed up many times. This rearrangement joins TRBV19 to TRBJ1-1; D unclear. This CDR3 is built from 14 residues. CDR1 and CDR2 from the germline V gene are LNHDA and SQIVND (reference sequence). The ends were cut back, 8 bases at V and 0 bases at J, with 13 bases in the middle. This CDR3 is CASGYGTLNTEAFF. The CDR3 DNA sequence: TGTGCCAGTGGTTACGGTACCTTGAACACTGAAGCTTTCTTT.

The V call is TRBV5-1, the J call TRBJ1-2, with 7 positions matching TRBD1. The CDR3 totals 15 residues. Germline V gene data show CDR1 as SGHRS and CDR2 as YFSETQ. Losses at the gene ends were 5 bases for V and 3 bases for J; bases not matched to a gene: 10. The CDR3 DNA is TGCGCCAGCAGAGAGAGAACAGGGGCCTACTATGGCTACACCTTC. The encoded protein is CASRERTGAYYGYTF.

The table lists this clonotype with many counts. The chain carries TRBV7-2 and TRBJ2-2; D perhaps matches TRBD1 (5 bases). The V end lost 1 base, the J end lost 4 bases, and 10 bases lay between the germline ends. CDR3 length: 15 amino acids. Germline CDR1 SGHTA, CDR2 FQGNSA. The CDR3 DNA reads TGTGCCAGCAGCTTAGACAGGTGGAGCACCGGGGAGCTGTTTTTT. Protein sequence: CASSLDRWSTGELFF.

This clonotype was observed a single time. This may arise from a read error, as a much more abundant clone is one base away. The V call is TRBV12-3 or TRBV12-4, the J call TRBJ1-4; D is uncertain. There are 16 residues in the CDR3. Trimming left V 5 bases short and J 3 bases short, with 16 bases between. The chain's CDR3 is CASSARAAASNEKLFF. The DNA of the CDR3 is TGTGCCAGCAGTGCCCGGGCAGCAGCTTCTAATGAAAAACTGTTTTTT.

CDR3 sequence (DNA): TGCAGTGCCCCCCTAGGGGCAGGCTACACCTTC. Translated: CSAPLGAGYTF. The chain joins TRBV20-1 to TRBJ1-2; D is possibly TRBD1 (5 bases). Germline V gene lookup returns CDR1 DFQATT and CDR2 SNEGSKA (reference sequence). The CDR3 covers 11 residues. Trimming took 6 bases from V and 8 from J, leaving 13 bases between them.

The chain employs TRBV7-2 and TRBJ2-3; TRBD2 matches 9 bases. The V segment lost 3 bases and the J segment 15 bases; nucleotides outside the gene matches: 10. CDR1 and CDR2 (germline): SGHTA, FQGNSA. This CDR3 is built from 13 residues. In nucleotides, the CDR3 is TGTGCCAGCAGCTTTTCCCCGGGACTAGCAGTTTATTTT. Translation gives CASSFSPGLAVYF.

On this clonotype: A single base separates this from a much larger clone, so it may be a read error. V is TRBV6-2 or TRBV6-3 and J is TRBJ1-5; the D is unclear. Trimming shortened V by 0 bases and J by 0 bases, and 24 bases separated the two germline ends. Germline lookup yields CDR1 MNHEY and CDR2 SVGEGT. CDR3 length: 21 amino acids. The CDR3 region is CASSYSKRAGPTLYSNQPQHF. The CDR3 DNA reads TGTGCCAGCAGTTACTCGAAGCGGGCAGGTCCGACCCTCTATAGCAATCAGCCCCAGCATTTT.

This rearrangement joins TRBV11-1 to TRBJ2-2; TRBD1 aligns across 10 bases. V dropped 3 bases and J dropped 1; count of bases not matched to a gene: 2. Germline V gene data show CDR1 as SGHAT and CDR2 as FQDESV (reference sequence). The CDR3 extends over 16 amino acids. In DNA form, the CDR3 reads TGTGCCAGCAGCTTTGGGACAGGGGTGAACACCGGGGAGCTGTTTTTT. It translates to CASSFGTGVNTGELFF.

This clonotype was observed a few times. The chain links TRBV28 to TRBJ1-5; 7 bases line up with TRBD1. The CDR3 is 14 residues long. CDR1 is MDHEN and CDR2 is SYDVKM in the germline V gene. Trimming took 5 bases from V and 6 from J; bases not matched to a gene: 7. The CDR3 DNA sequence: TGTGCCAGCAGTCCCAGGGGGGTACGTCAGCCCCAGCATTTT. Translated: CASSPRGVRQPQHF.

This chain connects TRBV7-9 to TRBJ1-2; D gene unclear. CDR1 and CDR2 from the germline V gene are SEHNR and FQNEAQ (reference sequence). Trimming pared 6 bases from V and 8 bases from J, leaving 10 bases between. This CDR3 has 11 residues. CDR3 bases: TGTGCCAGCAGTCGGGTAGAAGGCTACACCTTC. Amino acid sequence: CASSRVEGYTF. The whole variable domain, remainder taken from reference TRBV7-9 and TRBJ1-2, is DTGVSQNPRHKITKRGQNVTFRCDPISEHNRLYWYRQTLGQGPEFLTYFQNEAQLEKSRLLSDRFSAERPKGSFSTLEIQRTEQGDSAMYLCASSRVEGYTFGSGTRLTVV.

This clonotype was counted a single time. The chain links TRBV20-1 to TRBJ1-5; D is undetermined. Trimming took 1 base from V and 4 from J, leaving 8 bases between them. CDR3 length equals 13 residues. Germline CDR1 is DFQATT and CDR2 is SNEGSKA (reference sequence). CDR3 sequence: CSARVQKNQPQHF. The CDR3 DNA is TGCAGTGCTAGAGTACAGAAAAATCAGCCCCAGCATTTT.

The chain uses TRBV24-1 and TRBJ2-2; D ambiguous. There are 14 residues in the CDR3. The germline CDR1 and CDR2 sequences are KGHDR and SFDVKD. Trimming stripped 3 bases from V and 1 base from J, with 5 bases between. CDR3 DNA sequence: TGTGCCACCAGTGATACGGGGAACACCGGGGAGCTGTTTTTT. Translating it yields CATSDTGNTGELFF.

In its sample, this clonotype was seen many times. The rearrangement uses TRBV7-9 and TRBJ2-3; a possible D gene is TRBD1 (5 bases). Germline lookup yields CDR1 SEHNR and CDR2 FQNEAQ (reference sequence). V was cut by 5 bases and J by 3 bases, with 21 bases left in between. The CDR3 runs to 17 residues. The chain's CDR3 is CASSRSLLGPRTDTQYF. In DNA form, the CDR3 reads TGTGCCAGCAGCAGATCCTTACTGGGGCCACGGACAGATACGCAGTATTTT. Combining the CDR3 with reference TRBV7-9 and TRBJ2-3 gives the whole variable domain DTGVSQNPRHKITKRGQNVTFRCDPISEHNRLYWYRQTLGQGPEFLTYFQNEAQLEKSRLLSDRFSAERPKGSFSTLEIQRTEQGDSAMYLCASSRSLLGPRTDTQYFGPGTRLTVL.

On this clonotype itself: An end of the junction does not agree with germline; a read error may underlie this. The CDR3 nucleotides read TGTGCCAGCAGTGCCAGGAGCTCCTACGAGCAGTGCTTT. It yields the protein CASSARSSYEQCF. The rearrangement links TRBV2 to TRBJ2-7, with unresolved D. In germline, CDR1 is SNHLY, CDR2 FYNNEI. This CDR3 region has 13 residues.

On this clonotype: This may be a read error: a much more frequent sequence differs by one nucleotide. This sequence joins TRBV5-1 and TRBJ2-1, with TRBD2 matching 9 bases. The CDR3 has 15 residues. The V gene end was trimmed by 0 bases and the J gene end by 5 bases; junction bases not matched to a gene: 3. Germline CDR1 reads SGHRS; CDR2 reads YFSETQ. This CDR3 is CASSLVLAGNNEQFF. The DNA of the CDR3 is TGCGCCAGCAGCTTGGTGCTAGCGGGGAACAATGAGCAGTTCTTC.

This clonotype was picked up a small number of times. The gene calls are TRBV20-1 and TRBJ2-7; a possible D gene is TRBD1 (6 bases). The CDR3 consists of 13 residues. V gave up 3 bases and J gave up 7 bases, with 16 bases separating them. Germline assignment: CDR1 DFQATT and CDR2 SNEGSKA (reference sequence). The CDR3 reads CSARGHEFLEQYF. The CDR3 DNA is TGCAGTGCTAGGGGACACGAATTTTTGGAGCAGTACTTC.

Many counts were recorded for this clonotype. Here the CDR3 reads CATSRDHPYGYTF. The CDR3 DNA is TGTGCCACCAGCAGAGATCATCCCTATGGCTACACCTTC. The chain has TRBV15 and TRBJ1-2, with D unresolved. V was clipped by 0 bases and J by 4 bases, with 6 bases between them. Germline CDR1 is LNHNV and CDR2 is YYDKDF (reference sequence). The CDR3 contains 13 residues.

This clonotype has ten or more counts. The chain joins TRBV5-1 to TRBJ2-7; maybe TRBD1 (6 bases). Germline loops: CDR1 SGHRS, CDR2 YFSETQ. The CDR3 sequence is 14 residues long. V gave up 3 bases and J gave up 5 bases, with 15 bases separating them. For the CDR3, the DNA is TGCGCCAGCAGCTCCGGCCAGGGGTTCCACGAGCAGTACTTC. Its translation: CASSSGQGFHEQYF.

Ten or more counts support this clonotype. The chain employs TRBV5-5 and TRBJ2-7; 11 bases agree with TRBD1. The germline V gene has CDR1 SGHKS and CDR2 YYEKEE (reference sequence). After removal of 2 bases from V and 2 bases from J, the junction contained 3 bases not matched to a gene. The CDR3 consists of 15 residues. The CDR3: CASSFQGQGAYEQYF. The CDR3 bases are TGTGCCAGCAGCTTCCAGGGACAGGGGGCCTACGAGCAGTACTTC.

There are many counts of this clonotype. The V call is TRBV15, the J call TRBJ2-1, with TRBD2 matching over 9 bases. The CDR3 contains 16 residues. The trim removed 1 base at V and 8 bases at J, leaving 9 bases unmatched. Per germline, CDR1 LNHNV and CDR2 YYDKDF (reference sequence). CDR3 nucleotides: TGTGCCACCAGCAGAGGTAGCGCGGGAGGGTGGGATGAGCAGTTCTTC. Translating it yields CATSRGSAGGWDEQFF.

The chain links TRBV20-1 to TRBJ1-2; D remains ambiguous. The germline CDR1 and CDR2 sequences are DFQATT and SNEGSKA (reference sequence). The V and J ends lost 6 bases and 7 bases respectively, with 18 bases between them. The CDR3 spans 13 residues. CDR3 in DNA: TGCAGTGCCCTGGCTCCGGACGGAGGTGGCTACACCTTC. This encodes CSALAPDGGGYTF.

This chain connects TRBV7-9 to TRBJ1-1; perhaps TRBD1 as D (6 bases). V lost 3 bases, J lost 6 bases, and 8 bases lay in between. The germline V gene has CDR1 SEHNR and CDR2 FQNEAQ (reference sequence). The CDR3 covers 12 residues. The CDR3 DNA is TGTGCCAGCAGCTTTCGACAGGCTGAAGCTTTCTTT. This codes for CASSFRQAEAFF. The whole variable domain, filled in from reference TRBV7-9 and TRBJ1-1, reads DTGVSQNPRHKITKRGQNVTFRCDPISEHNRLYWYRQTLGQGPEFLTYFQNEAQLEKSRLLSDRFSAERPKGSFSTLEIQRTEQGDSAMYLCASSFRQAEAFFGQGTRLTVV.

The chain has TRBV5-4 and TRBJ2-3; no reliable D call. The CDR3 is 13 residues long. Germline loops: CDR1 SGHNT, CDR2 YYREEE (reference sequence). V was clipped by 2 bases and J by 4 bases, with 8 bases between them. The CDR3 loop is CASSLDGPDTQYF. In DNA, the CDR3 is TGTGCCAGCAGCTTAGACGGGCCAGATACGCAGTATTTT.

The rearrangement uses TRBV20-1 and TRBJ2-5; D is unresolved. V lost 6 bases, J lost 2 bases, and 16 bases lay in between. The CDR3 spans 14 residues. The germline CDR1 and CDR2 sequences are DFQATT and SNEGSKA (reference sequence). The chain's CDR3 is CSAQDTGSQETQYF. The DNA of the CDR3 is TGCAGTGCACAAGACACTGGATCACAAGAGACCCAGTACTTC.

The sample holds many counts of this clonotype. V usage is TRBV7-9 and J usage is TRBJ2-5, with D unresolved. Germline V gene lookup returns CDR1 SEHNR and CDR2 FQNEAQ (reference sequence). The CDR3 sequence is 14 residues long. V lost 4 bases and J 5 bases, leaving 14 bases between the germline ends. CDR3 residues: CASSSVGMQETQYF. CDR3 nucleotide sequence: TGTGCCAGCAGCTCGGTAGGGATGCAGGAGACCCAGTACTTC. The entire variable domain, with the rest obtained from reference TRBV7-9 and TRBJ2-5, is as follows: DTGVSQNPRHKITKRGQNVTFRCDPISEHNRLYWYRQTLGQGPEFLTYFQNEAQLEKSRLLSDRFSAERPKGSFSTLEIQRTEQGDSAMYLCASSSVGMQETQYFGPGTRLLVL.